This is a list of T cell receptor beta chains from one sample in a study of cytomegalovirus exposure and HLA in healthy donors. Only in-frame clones appear in the TCRdb table, and some are missing; sequencing was by immunoSEQ multiplex PCR. The sample lists some 200,000 clones, 70% occurring once. Sample: PBMCs. All receptors derive from a man between 40 and 49 years old in good health and CMV-seropositive. The CDR3 runs from the conserved cysteine through the conserved F or W. A D gene is named only where the DNA matches it firmly. Size is omitted from some rows. Given values are once, few, many or a class for expanded clones.

abundance,v_gene,d_gene,j_gene,CDR3aa,CDR3nt
.,TRBV7-2,.,TRBJ1-5,CASSFEAGKNQPQHF,TGTGCCAGCAGCTTCGAGGCGGGAAAAAATCAGCCCCAGCATTTT
few,TRBV5-1,TRBD2,TRBJ2-1,CASSWGLAGEQFF,TGCGCCAGCAGCTGGGGACTAGCGGGGGAGCAGTTCTTC
.,TRBV5-1,TRBD1,TRBJ2-7,CASSLPQTGSNGEQYF,TGCGCCAGCAGCTTGCCCCAGACAGGGTCGAATGGTGAGCAGTACTTC
.,TRBV6-5,.,TRBJ2-3,CASSPQGNTQYF,TGTGCCAGCAGTCCTCAGGGGAATACGCAGTATTTT
.,TRBV12-5,.,TRBJ1-1,CASGPEPGTSAFF,TGTGCTAGTGGACCTGAGCCCGGGACATCCGCTTTCTTT
.,TRBV5-4,.,TRBJ2-7,CASSLGGTGLRTYEQYF,TGTGCCAGCAGCTTGGGGGGAACAGGGTTGCGTACCTACGAGCAGTACTTC
.,TRBV6-5,.,TRBJ2-5,CASSQGSIGYSQYF,TGTGCCAGCAGTCAGGGAAGTATCGGTTATTCCCAGTACTTC
once,TRBV2,TRBD1,TRBJ1-5,CASSGTGASQPQHF,TGTGCCAGCAGTGGGACAGGGGCAAGTCAGCCCCAGCATTTT
few,TRBV6-1,.,TRBJ1-2,CASRSGQGLYGYTF,TGTGCCAGCAGGTCGGGCCAGGGTCTCTATGGCTACACCTTC
.,TRBV7-2,.,TRBJ2-4,CASSTSDIQYF,TGTGCCAGCAGCACCAGCGACATTCAGTACTTC
.,TRBV19,TRBD1,TRBJ1-5,CASSIGTGGNQPQHF,TGTGCCAGTAGTATCGGAACAGGGGGTAATCAGCCCCAGCATTTT
.,TRBV5-1,TRBD1,TRBJ2-5,CASSLGQGAARSLGETQYF,TGCGCCAGCAGCCTAGGACAGGGCGCAGCCCGTTCGCTCGGAGAGACCCAGTACTTC
.,TRBV11-2,TRBD1,TRBJ2-3,CASSLSGTGTDTQYF,TGTGCCAGCAGCCTTTCCGGGACAGGCACAGATACGCAGTATTTT
.,TRBV7-2,.,TRBJ2-1,CASSLEAAADEQFF,TGTGCCAGCAGCTTAGAGGCGGCGGCGGATGAGCAGTTCTTC
.,TRBV5-1,TRBD1,TRBJ2-2,CASSLGGTANTGELFF,TGCGCCAGCAGCTTGGGGGGGACAGCGAACACCGGGGAGCTGTTTTTT
once,TRBV7-2,.,TRBJ2-3,CASRLSDTQYF,TGTGCCAGCAGACTTTCAGATACGCAGTATTTT
.,TRBV2,.,TRBJ1-2,CASRGRRGVIDGYTF,TGTGCCAGCAGAGGGAGGAGGGGTGTCATAGATGGCTACACCTTC
few,TRBV27,TRBD1,TRBJ2-7,CASSPGGPYEQYF,TGTGCCAGCAGTCCAGGGGGTCCCTACGAGCAGTACTTC
few,TRBV6-5,.,TRBJ2-7,CASSSDTSYEQYF,TGTGCCAGCAGTTCGGACACCTCCTACGAGCAGTACTTC
.,TRBV6-1,.,TRBJ2-2,CASSVTGPTTGELFF,TGTGCCAGCAGTGTGACAGGTCCCACCACCGGGGAGCTGTTTTTT
.,TRBV4-3,.,TRBJ1-2,CASSQDLGVRDYTF,TGCGCCAGCAGCCAAGATCTAGGGGTTAGAGACTACACCTTC
once,TRBV10-2,TRBD2,TRBJ2-1,CASSEPNGEGRDNEQFF,TGCGCCAGCAGTGAGCCAAATGGGGAGGGGCGCGACAATGAGCAGTTCTTC